Following are 16 T cell receptor beta chains from one sample sequenced in a study of OX40 agonist ivuxolimab in advanced cancers. Receptor amplification or capture employed the immunoSEQ multiplex PCR assay. This immuneACCESS table, as held by TCRdb, lists in-frame sequences with V and J called but not all clones. Of the missing ones, under half trace to an unresolved V gene in checked studies; the others have no known cause. The sample table records fewer than 70,000 clones; 80% to 95% of these occur just once. The biggest ten clones account for about an eighth of the sample. Here the sequenced sample was CD4+ or CD8+ T cells sorted from blood, taken in a trial of the OX40 agonist ivuxolimab. These receptor sequences come from an adult with an advanced solid tumor such as melanoma, head and neck, liver or kidney cancer.

The rearrangement uses TRBV5-1 and TRBJ1-2, with D maybe TRBD1 (6 bases). The CDR3 is 15 amino acids. CDR1 SGHRS and CDR2 YFSETQ come from the germline V gene. Between the trimmed V and J ends, which lost 3 bases and 0 bases, there was a span of 12 bases. The CDR3 nucleotides are TGCGCCAGCAGCTCCACAGGGACCTCTAACTATGGCTACACCTTC. Amino acids: CASSSTGTSNYGYTF.

The chain employs TRBV15 and TRBJ2-1, with D tentatively TRBD2 (6 bases). Germline V gene data show CDR1 as LNHNV and CDR2 as YYDKDF (reference sequence). With 3 bases removed from V and 5 bases from J, the gap between germline ends came to 11 bases. This CDR3 has 14 amino acids. The CDR3 reads CATSSGRGNNEQFF. As DNA, the CDR3 is TGTGCCACCAGCAGCGGGAGAGGGAACAATGAGCAGTTCTTC.

The chain is built from TRBV19 and TRBJ2-1, with TRBD2 identical over 8 bases. The ends lost 3 bases at V and 0 bases at J; junction bases unmatched: 1. Germline values: CDR1 LNHDA, CDR2 SQIVND (reference sequence). The length of the CDR3 is 15 residues. The CDR3 nucleotides are TGTGCCAGTAGTATGAGCGGGAGCTCCTACAATGAGCAGTTCTTC. Translation: CASSMSGSSYNEQFF.

The chain has TRBV27 and TRBJ2-7; 10 bases map to TRBD2. V shed 5 bases and J 4 bases; nucleotides not matched to a gene: 5. The CDR3 sequence is 14 residues long. CDR1 and CDR2 (germline): MNHEY, SMNVEV (reference sequence). CDR3 bases: TGTGCCAGCAGTAGACTAGCGGGTAATTACGAGCAGTACTTC. It translates to CASSRLAGNYEQYF.

The chain uses TRBV7-3 and TRBJ2-3; 7 bases fit TRBD2. CDR1 and CDR2 (germline): SGHTA, FQGTGA. V lost 5 bases to trimming and J lost 0 bases; unmatched junction nucleotides: 8. The CDR3 extends over 16 amino acids. The CDR3 region is CASSPGTTTSTDTQYF. CDR3 nucleotides: TGTGCCAGCAGCCCCGGGACTACAACTAGCACAGATACGCAGTATTTT.

Within the sample, this clone is medium-sized. The gene calls are TRBV6-1 and TRBJ2-4; the D is unclear. The CDR3 has 17 amino acids. The germline CDR1 and CDR2 sequences are MNHNS and SASEGT. Trimming took off 4 bases at V and 0 bases at J, with 16 bases between the two ends. In DNA, the CDR3 is TGTGCCAGCAGTGGTCGCCGGAACCCTGTAGCCAAAAACATTCAGTACTTC. This gives the protein CASSGRRNPVAKNIQYF.

The chain combines TRBV27 with TRBJ2-7, with 7 positions matching TRBD2. Germline trimming cut 3 bases from V and 2 bases from J; bases unmatched to any gene: 4. The CDR3 consists of 14 residues. Germline V gene data show CDR1 as MNHEY and CDR2 as SMNVEV (reference sequence). The DNA for the CDR3 is TGTGCCAGCAGTTTTCGGGGGGTTACCTACGAGCAGTACTTC. Translated, it gives CASSFRGVTYEQYF.

The chain joins TRBV28 to TRBJ1-5, with 7 positions matching TRBD1. Germline V gene sequence: CDR1 MDHEN, CDR2 SYDVKM. The CDR3 runs 14 residues. V dropped 6 bases and J dropped 3; count of bases not matched to a gene: 5. The CDR3 sequence: CASRFTGVNQPQHF. The CDR3 DNA reads TGTGCCAGCAGGTTTACAGGGGTCAATCAGCCCCAGCATTTT.

This chain joins TRBV18 and TRBJ2-7; 9 bases map to TRBD1. The CDR3 consists of 15 residues. Germline loops: CDR1 KGHSH, CDR2 LQKENI. J was trimmed by 4 bases and V by 6 bases; bases with no gene match: 10. The CDR3 loop is CASSAIPGQGYEQYF. CDR3 sequence (DNA): TGTGCCAGCTCTGCGATCCCGGGACAGGGTTACGAGCAGTACTTC.

V usage is TRBV28 and J usage is TRBJ2-1; D gene ambiguous. The CDR3 consists of 16 residues. Trimming pared 3 bases from V and 0 bases from J, leaving 12 bases between. CDR1 MDHEN and CDR2 SYDVKM come from the germline V gene. CDR3 nucleotides: TGTGCCAGCAGTTTCTCACGCCAAAGCTCCTACAATGAGCAGTTCTTC. The encoded protein is CASSFSRQSSYNEQFF.

This chain links TRBV10-2 with TRBJ2-7; D may be TRBD2 (6 bases). The CDR3 totals 13 residues. Germline CDR1 is WSHSY and CDR2 is SAAADI. The V end lost 2 bases, the J end lost 3 bases, and 8 bases lay between the germline ends. The CDR3 loop is CASSEPGVYEQYF. CDR3 bases: TGCGCCAGCAGTGAGCCGGGGGTCTACGAGCAGTACTTC.

V and J are TRBV11-2 and TRBJ2-1; no firm D call. The CDR3 length is 11 residues. Germline-derived CDR1 and CDR2 are SGHAT and FQNNGV. V was clipped by 8 bases and J by 4 bases, with 6 bases between them. The CDR3: CASLSYNEQFF. The CDR3 coding sequence is TGTGCCAGCCTTTCATACAATGAGCAGTTCTTC. The full variable domain, rest sourced from reference TRBV11-2 and TRBJ2-1, is EAGVAQSPRYKIIEKRQSVAFWCNPISGHATLYWYQQILGQGPKLLIQFQNNGVVDDSQLPKDRFSAERLKGVDSTLKIQPAKLEDSAVYLCASLSYNEQFFGPGTRLTVL.

The chain is built from TRBV10-2 and TRBJ2-3; D unclear. V was trimmed by 8 bases and J by 4 bases, leaving 13 bases between them. Per germline, CDR1 WSHSY and CDR2 SAAADI. This CDR3 is 13 amino acids long. Here the CDR3 reads CASLNLAADTQYF. For the CDR3, the DNA is TGCGCCAGCCTCAACCTGGCGGCAGATACGCAGTATTTT.

The genes are TRBV10-2 and TRBJ1-2, with TRBD1 identical over 8 bases. Germline V gene sequence: CDR1 WSHSY, CDR2 SAAADI. The CDR3 totals 14 residues. Trimming removed 5 bases from V and 8 bases from J; junction bases left unmatched: 10. CDR3 nucleotide sequence: TGCGCCAGCAGTTCGGACAGGGTGCTTTACGGCTACACCTTC. This gives the protein CASSSDRVLYGYTF.

The genes are TRBV15 and TRBJ2-7; 13 positions match TRBD2. The CDR3 runs 16 residues. The germline V gene encodes CDR1 LNHNV and CDR2 YYDKDF (reference sequence). V lost 4 bases and J lost 1; bases outside the gene matches: 4. CDR3: CATSTGTSGVSYEQYF. The CDR3 DNA reads TGTGCCACCAGCACCGGGACTAGCGGGGTTTCCTACGAGCAGTACTTC.

This rearrangement joins TRBV27 to TRBJ2-7; D is undetermined. Germline V gene lookup returns CDR1 MNHEY and CDR2 SMNVEV (reference sequence). CDR3 length equals 14 residues. The germline V and J ends were trimmed by 3 bases and 3 bases, with 12 bases remaining between them. The DNA for the CDR3 is TGTGCCAGCAGTTTGACTGGTTGGGACTACGAGCAGTACTTC. Translating gives CASSLTGWDYEQYF.